This section outlines one TCR beta chain sequence together with its context. The sample comes from a study of blood T cell repertoires in COVID-19. Study as a whole: There were acute and convalescent COVID-19 samples, and they came from the United States, Italy and Spain. Sources were T cells, B-cell-depleted T cells, or PBMCs; the material itself was cDNA or gDNA.

Per the authors' pipeline: Reference gene primer amplification yielded estimated nucleated cell counts. TCRdb's table, derived via immunoSEQ multiplex PCR, lists solely in-frame clones and lacks some. For V, J and clone size, that table is used; D and trimming come from the DNA. The table shows approximately 240,000 clones, with roughly 80% occurring only once. Germline V gene sequence: CDR1 SQVTM, CDR2 ANQGSEA. The CDR3 has 13 residues. V gave up 5 bases and J gave up 2 bases; unmatched junction bases: 4. V gene TRBV29-1 combines with J gene TRBJ2-5; 8 bases agree with TRBD2. The clonotype comes from a woman of 80 years or more with active or convalescent COVID-19. Sequenced input: peripheral blood. In DNA form, the CDR3 reads TGCAGCGTTCGGACTAGCTATCAAGAGACCCAGTACTTC. This encodes CSVRTSYQETQYF.